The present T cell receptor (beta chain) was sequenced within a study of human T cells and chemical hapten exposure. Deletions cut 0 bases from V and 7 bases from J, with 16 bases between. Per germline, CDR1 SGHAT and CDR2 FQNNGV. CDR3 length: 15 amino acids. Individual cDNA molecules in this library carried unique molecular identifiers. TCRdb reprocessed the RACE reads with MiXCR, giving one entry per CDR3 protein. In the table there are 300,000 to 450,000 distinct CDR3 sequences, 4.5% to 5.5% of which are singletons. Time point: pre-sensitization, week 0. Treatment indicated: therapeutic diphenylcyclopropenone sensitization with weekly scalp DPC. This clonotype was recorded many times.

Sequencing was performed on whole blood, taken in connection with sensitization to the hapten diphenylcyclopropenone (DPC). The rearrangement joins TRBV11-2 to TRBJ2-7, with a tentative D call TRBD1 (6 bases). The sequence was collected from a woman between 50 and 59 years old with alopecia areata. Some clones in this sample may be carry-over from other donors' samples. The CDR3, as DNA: TGTGCCAGCAGCTTAGAACAGGGAGAATGGTCGGAGCAGTACTTC. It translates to CASSLEQGEWSEQYF.